Listed here are 18 T cell receptor beta chains from one sample, sequenced in a study of read filtering for tumor transcriptome and immune sequencing. From approximately 430 ng of RNA, a library with molecular barcoded alpha/delta and beta/gamma adaptors was made. One entry per CDR3 protein results from TCRdb running MiXCR on the reads. The sample contains over 50,000 distinct CDR3 sequences, about 15% of which appear only once. The material sequenced was a population of CD138-negative cells sorted from bone marrow. The receptors were gathered from a donor at least 40 years old with multiple myeloma.

In this sample, this clonotype turned up many times. The V gene is TRBV30, the J gene TRBJ2-1; D possibly corresponds to TRBD1 (5 bases). Germline lookup yields CDR1 GTSNPN and CDR2 SVGIG (reference sequence). V lost 1 base, J lost 7 bases, and 5 bases lay in between. This CDR3 region has 11 residues. The CDR3, as DNA: TGTGCCTGGAGTGACAGGAATGAGCAGTTCTTC. It specifies CAWSDRNEQFF.

The sample holds many counts of this clonotype. The gene calls are TRBV12-3 or TRBV12-4 and TRBJ2-2, with D possibly matching TRBD1 (6 bases). V gave up 3 bases and J gave up 6 bases, with 17 bases separating them. This CDR3 is 16 amino acids long. The CDR3 region has the DNA TGTGCCAGCAGTTTTAGTGCACAGGGTTGGCCCGGGGAGCTGTTTTTT. This encodes CASSFSAQGWPGELFF.

This CDR3 reads CASRGGDSTEAFF. Written as DNA, the CDR3 is TGTGCCAGTCGAGGGGGGGACAGCACTGAAGCTTTCTTT. The chain recombines TRBV7-8 with TRBJ1-1; 7 bases agree with TRBD1. V shed 9 bases, J shed 4 bases, and the junction held 8 bases outside the gene matches. Germline CDR1 and CDR2: SGHVS and FQNEAQ. CDR3 length: 13 residues. Full variable domain (outside the CDR3, taken from reference TRBV7-8 and TRBJ1-1): GAGVSQSPRYKVAKRGQDVALRCDPISGHVSLFWYQQALGQGPEFLTYFQNEAQLDKSGLPSDRFFAERPEGSVSTLKIQRTQQEDSAVYLCASRGGDSTEAFFGQGTRLTVV.

This clonotype showed up just a few times. A read error may explain this, as a much larger clone is one base away. The missing conserved phenylalanine or tryptophan at the end of this CDR3 makes a read error likely. The rearrangement uses TRBV7-3 and TRBJ1-1; TRBD1 is a possible D gene (5 bases). The length of the CDR3 is 14 residues. From germline, CDR1 is SGHTA and CDR2 FQGTGA. The V end lost 3 bases, the J end lost 2 bases, and 10 bases lay between the germline ends. The CDR3 bases are TGTGCCAGCAGCTTTACAGGACCTAACACTGAAGCTTTCCTT. Its translation is CASSFTGPNTEAFL.

This clonotype showed up many times. The chain combines TRBV20-1 with TRBJ2-1; 7 nucleotides line up with TRBD1. The J segment lost 1 base and the V segment lost 6 bases, leaving 12 bases of the junction unmatched. The CDR3 length is 16 residues. Germline V gene sequence: CDR1 DFQATT, CDR2 SNEGSKA (reference sequence). This CDR3 reads CSALNRGALSYNEQFF. The CDR3 nucleotides read TGCAGTGCGCTAAACAGGGGTGCACTTTCCTACAATGAGCAGTTCTTC.

This clonotype was observed many times. The chain has TRBV7-9 and TRBJ2-7; 7 bases are a match to TRBD2. J lost 7 bases, V lost 5 bases, and 2 bases had no gene match. Looked up from germline, CDR1 is SEHNR and CDR2 is FQNEAQ (reference sequence). This CDR3 contains 11 residues. This chain's CDR3 is CASSPAGEQYF. CDR3 coding DNA: TGTGCCAGCAGCCCAGCGGGGGAGCAGTACTTC. The full variable domain, its missing parts supplied by reference TRBV7-9 and TRBJ2-7, is DTGVSQNPRHKITKRGQNVTFRCDPISEHNRLYWYRQTLGQGPEFLTYFQNEAQLEKSRLLSDRFSAERPKGSFSTLEIQRTEQGDSAMYLCASSPAGEQYFGPGTRLTVT.

CDR3 loop: CATSSKGQGRVTDTQYF. Written as DNA, the CDR3 is TGTGCCACCAGCAGTAAGGGACAGGGTAGGGTCACAGATACGCAGTATTTT. This rearrangement joins TRBV15 to TRBJ2-3; the match to TRBD1 covers 9 bases. V was clipped by 3 bases and J by 2 bases; unmatched bases: 9. The germline V gene has CDR1 LNHNV and CDR2 YYDKDF (reference sequence). This CDR3 is built from 17 residues.

This clonotype was seen a few times. This chain connects TRBV6-2 or TRBV6-3 to TRBJ2-7; possibly TRBD1 for D (5 bases). The CDR3 consists of 16 residues. Germline V lookup: CDR1 MNHEY, CDR2 SVGEGT. Trimming cost V 0 bases and J 2 bases, with 14 bases left between them. In nucleotides, the CDR3 is TGTGCCAGCAGTTACTCGAGCAGGGCGGAAGCCTACGAGCAGTACTTC. It is translated as CASSYSSRAEAYEQYF.

V gene TRBV21-1 combines with J gene TRBJ2-1. TRBV21-1 is listed as a pseudogene. CDR3 length: 18 residues. CDR3 region: CASSKAVGIGELYNEQFF. In nucleotides, the CDR3 is TGTGCCAGCAGCAAAGCGGTTGGTATCGGGGAACTCTACAATGAGCAGTTCTTC.

This clonotype was seen ten or more times. The gene calls are TRBV7-3 and TRBJ2-3; D is perhaps TRBD1 (6 bases). The CDR3 is 15 amino acids. The germline V and J ends were trimmed by 4 bases and 1 base, with 12 bases remaining between them. Germline CDR1 reads SGHTA; CDR2 reads FQGTGA. CDR3 protein: CASSSQGLGTDTQYF. In DNA form, the CDR3 reads TGTGCCAGCAGCTCACAGGGTCTAGGCACAGATACGCAGTATTTT.

This clonotype was recorded at least ten times. The chain employs TRBV27 and TRBJ1-1; D is possibly TRBD1 (6 bases). V lost 6 bases and J lost 4, with 15 bases in between. Germline CDR1 reads MNHEY; CDR2 reads SMNVEV (reference sequence). The CDR3 totals 14 residues. CDR3 loop: CASSLQGSTTEAFF. The CDR3 DNA sequence: TGTGCCAGCAGCTTACAGGGTTCCACCACTGAAGCTTTCTTT.

This clonotype was seen many times. This chain links TRBV29-1 with TRBJ2-1, with 9 bases fitting TRBD1. This CDR3 comprises 13 residues. The V segment lost 8 bases and the J segment 7 bases; nucleotides outside the gene matches: 9. Germline lookup yields CDR1 SQVTM and CDR2 ANQGSEA. CDR3 DNA sequence: TGCAGCCCTGGGACAGGGCTTGGGAATGAGCAGTTCTTC. It is translated as CSPGTGLGNEQFF.

This clonotype appeared many times. The J gene is TRBJ1-6, the V gene TRBV7-8, with TRBD1 as a possible D gene (6 bases). The germline CDR1 and CDR2 sequences are SGHVS and FQNEAQ. Trimming removed 2 bases at V and 8 bases at J, with 13 bases between. The CDR3 sequence is 15 residues long. CDR3 coding DNA: TGTGCCAGCAGCTTAAGCGGGACATGGGATTCACCCCTCCACTTT. It is translated as CASSLSGTWDSPLHF.

This clonotype showed up just a few times. V and J are TRBV28 and TRBJ2-5; 13 bases agree with TRBD2. This CDR3 is built from 16 residues. Losses at the gene ends were 8 bases for V and 3 bases for J; bases not matched to a gene: 9. Per the germline V gene, CDR1 is MDHEN and CDR2 is SYDVKM. The CDR3 loop reads CASSLWGLAGKETQYF. CDR3 bases: TGTGCCAGCTCTCTTTGGGGACTAGCGGGAAAAGAGACCCAGTACTTC.

This clonotype showed up many times. The genes are TRBV7-9 and TRBJ2-7; a weak D match, TRBD1 (6 bases). Germline CDR1 reads SEHNR; CDR2 reads FQNEAQ (reference sequence). Trimming stripped 0 bases from V and 6 bases from J, with 9 bases between. The CDR3 length is 13 residues. CDR3 residues: CASSLAYRAEQYF. The CDR3 DNA reads TGTGCCAGCAGCTTAGCCTACAGGGCCGAGCAGTACTTC.

This clonotype was detected many times. The rearrangement links TRBV28 to TRBJ2-1; 8 nucleotides match TRBD2. Germline V lookup: CDR1 MDHEN, CDR2 SYDVKM. The CDR3 totals 16 residues. The V gene end was trimmed by 1 base and the J gene end by 5 bases; junction bases not matched to a gene: 7. CDR3 residues: CASSLSREGPHNEQFF. The CDR3 nucleotides are TGTGCCAGCAGTTTATCCCGGGAGGGCCCCCACAATGAGCAGTTCTTC.

This clonotype has a count of ten or more. The chain is built from TRBV2 and TRBJ1-1; 7 bases are a match to TRBD1. The J segment lost 6 bases and the V segment lost 4 bases, leaving 2 bases of the junction unmatched. The CDR3 runs 12 residues. Germline-derived CDR1 and CDR2 are SNHLY and FYNNEI. CDR3 nucleotides: TGTGCCAGCAGTGGACAGGGCGCTGAAGCTTTCTTT. Protein product: CASSGQGAEAFF.

The CDR3 coding sequence is TGTGCCTGGAGTGGCCCGACAGGGGGACCTCGCACAGATACGCAGTATTTT. It specifies CAWSGPTGGPRTDTQYF. The chain carries TRBV30 and TRBJ2-3; 9 bases are a match to TRBD1. Germline V gene sequence: CDR1 GTSNPN, CDR2 SVGIG (reference sequence). The CDR3 runs 17 residues. Trimming at V came to 1 base and at J to 1 base, leaving 9 bases not matched to a gene.